A single sample is the source of the 27 T cell receptor beta chains below, sequenced in a study of CD8 T cells in ankylosing spondylitis. General study points: A TCR beta motif made of fewer than ten highly homologous variants seemed typical of ankylosing spondylitis blood.

For these receptors, no antigen is known. One entry per CDR3 protein, called by TCRdb with MiXCR from the 5' RACE reads. The sample holds about 460,000 distinct CDR3 sequences, less than 6% seen once. The sequencing input was blood, either unsorted or a sorted T cell fraction (not recorded which). The origin of the receptors is a male donor with ankylosing spondylitis.

This chain links TRBV13 with TRBJ2-1; D possibly corresponds to TRBD1 (5 bases). This CDR3 has 18 residues. V lost 0 bases, J lost 0 bases, and 15 bases lay in between. Germline CDR1 and CDR2: PRHDT and FYEKMQ (reference sequence). The CDR3 DNA sequence: TGTGCCAGCAGCTTAGGGGCAGGGCCTACGAGCTCCTACAATGAGCAGTTCTTC. The encoded protein is CASSLGAGPTSSYNEQFF.

Many counts were recorded for this clonotype. The chain uses TRBV5-1 and TRBJ2-2; D gene unclear. The CDR3 contains 12 residues. From germline, CDR1 is SGHRS and CDR2 YFSETQ. With 7 bases removed from V and 2 bases from J, the gap between germline ends came to 6 bases. The CDR3, as DNA: TGCGCCAGCGTTGACAACACCGGGGAGCTGTTTTTT. Protein product: CASVDNTGELFF.

The CDR3 protein is CASSPQNRDTQYF. In DNA form, the CDR3 reads TGTGCCAGCTCACCTCAAAATCGGGATACGCAGTATTTT. The chain employs TRBV18 and TRBJ2-3; no firm D call. The CDR3 sequence is 13 residues long. The ends were cut back, 3 bases at V and 6 bases at J, with 10 bases in the middle. CDR1 is KGHSH, CDR2 LQKENI, per germline.

This clonotype was picked up many times. The genes are TRBV29-1 and TRBJ2-3, with 8 bases that match TRBD1. V lost 3 bases to trimming and J lost 3 bases; unmatched junction nucleotides: 2. This CDR3 spans 13 amino acids. Germline V CDR1 and CDR2: SQVTM, ANQGSEA. CDR3 nucleotide sequence: TGCAGCGTTGAGGGACAGGTGACAGATACGCAGTATTTT. This translates into CSVEGQVTDTQYF.

This clonotype was found a few times. V usage is TRBV11-3 and J usage is TRBJ2-1; D is possibly TRBD1 or TRBD2 (5 bases each). V was clipped by 0 bases and J by 1 base, with 13 bases between them. This CDR3 has 17 residues. Germline values: CDR1 SGHNT, CDR2 YENEEA. DNA for the CDR3: TGTGCCAGCAGCTTAGATCGAGGGGCCCGATCCTACAATGAGCAGTTCTTC. Translation gives CASSLDRGARSYNEQFF.

This clonotype was recorded at least ten times. The rearrangement uses TRBV29-1 and TRBJ2-7; 11 bases align to TRBD1. The CDR3 extends over 14 amino acids. From germline, CDR1 is SQVTM and CDR2 ANQGSEA. The J segment lost 5 bases and the V segment lost 6 bases, leaving 9 bases of the junction unmatched. CDR3 bases: TGCAGCGTACAGGACAGGGGGCGCCGCAACGAGCAGTACTTC. It is translated as CSVQDRGRRNEQYF.

This clonotype was counted many times. The chain uses TRBV5-1 and TRBJ2-7; D gene unclear. The CDR3 is 12 amino acids. Germline-derived CDR1 and CDR2 are SGHRS and YFSETQ. Between the trimmed V and J ends, which lost 4 bases and 7 bases, there was a span of 12 bases. The CDR3 here is CASSRPPGEQYF. The CDR3 nucleotides are TGCGCCAGCAGCCGGCCCCCTGGGGAGCAGTACTTC. The complete variable domain, with remaining parts taken from reference TRBV5-1 and TRBJ2-7, reads KAGVTQTPRYLIKTRGQQVTLSCSPISGHRSVSWYQQTPGQGLQFLFEYFSETQRNKGNFPGRFSGRQFSNSRSEMNVSTLELGDSALYLCASSRPPGEQYFGPGTRLTVT.

This clonotype was observed many times. The chain links TRBV7-8 to TRBJ1-2, with a tentative D call TRBD1 (5 bases). CDR1 is SGHVS and CDR2 is FQNEAQ in the germline V gene. V was pared by 5 bases and J by 3 bases, with 13 bases between. This CDR3 spans 14 amino acids. CDR3 region: CASSIAGTDYGYTF. In DNA form, the CDR3 reads TGTGCCAGCAGCATTGCCGGGACGGACTATGGCTACACCTTC.

In its sample, this clonotype was seen many times. J is TRBJ1-1 and V is TRBV7-2; D is unclear. The germline gives CDR1 SGHTA, CDR2 FQGNSA. There are 11 residues in the CDR3. V lost 7 bases and J lost 7, with 10 bases in between. The DNA of the CDR3 is TGTGCCAGCATACGCGGCTATGAAGCTTTCTTT. Its protein is CASIRGYEAFF.

The chain joins TRBV6-2 or TRBV6-3 to TRBJ1-5; no firm D call. CDR1 is MNHEY, CDR2 SVGEGT, per germline. This CDR3 is 14 amino acids long. Trimming shortened V by 6 bases and J by 0 bases, and 9 bases separated the two germline ends. Written as DNA, the CDR3 is TGTGCCAGCAGGTCGGGCCTTAGCAATCAGCCCCAGCATTTT. Its translation is CASRSGLSNQPQHF.

This clonotype was recorded many times. V is TRBV6-2 or TRBV6-3 and J is TRBJ1-5; D uncertain. V was cut by 4 bases and J by 0 bases, with 7 bases left in between. Germline V lookup: CDR1 MNHEY, CDR2 SVGEGT. The CDR3 is 14 residues long. CDR3 protein: CASSLMYSNQPQHF. In DNA form, the CDR3 reads TGTGCCAGCAGTTTAATGTATAGCAATCAGCCCCAGCATTTT.

This clonotype has ten or more counts. V and J are TRBV20-1 and TRBJ2-1, with D hard to call. The CDR3 sequence is 14 residues long. V was pared by 5 bases and J by 9 bases, with 20 bases between. Germline lookup yields CDR1 DFQATT and CDR2 SNEGSKA (reference sequence). Here the CDR3 reads CSAPHETGQAEQFF. Here the CDR3 DNA reads TGCAGTGCTCCCCATGAGACCGGCCAAGCTGAGCAGTTCTTC.

The rearrangement links TRBV30 to TRBJ2-7; perhaps TRBD2 as D (5 bases). The V gene's germline CDR1 is GTSNPN and CDR2 SVGIG (reference sequence). This CDR3 has 13 residues. Trimming stripped 0 bases from V and 2 bases from J, with 8 bases between. The CDR3: CAWSVLEPYEQYF. The CDR3 nucleotides read TGTGCCTGGAGTGTACTAGAACCCTACGAGCAGTACTTC.

This clonotype was seen many times. The chain uses TRBV6-1 and TRBJ1-5; 7 nucleotides agree with TRBD1. The V gene end was trimmed by 6 bases and the J gene end by 0 bases; junction bases not matched to a gene: 5. Germline V gene data show CDR1 as MNHNS and CDR2 as SASEGT. This CDR3 comprises 15 residues. CDR3 protein: CASRRTGDSNQPQHF. The CDR3 DNA sequence: TGTGCCAGCAGAAGAACAGGGGATAGCAATCAGCCCCAGCATTTT.

In its sample, this clonotype was seen many times. The rearrangement joins TRBV6-1 to TRBJ2-2; D tentatively reads TRBD1 or TRBD2 (5 bases each). Germline CDR1 reads MNHNS; CDR2 reads SASEGT. The CDR3 loop spans 11 amino acids. Trimming removed 7 bases from V and 8 bases from J, with 8 bases in between. The CDR3 spells CASIGAGELFF. Here the CDR3 DNA reads TGTGCCAGCATCGGGGCGGGGGAGCTGTTTTTT.

This clonotype was seen at least ten times. This chain joins TRBV5-1 and TRBJ2-5; the match to TRBD2 covers 12 bases. The germline CDR1 and CDR2 sequences are SGHRS and YFSETQ. Trimming cost V 3 bases and J 5 bases; bases outside gene matches: 5. The CDR3 is made up of 15 amino acids. The CDR3 sequence: CASSYGLAGLETQYF. The DNA for the CDR3 is TGCGCCAGCAGCTATGGACTAGCGGGACTTGAGACCCAGTACTTC.

This clonotype was detected many times. This chain joins TRBV20-1 and TRBJ2-7, with 9 nucleotides matching TRBD1. From germline, CDR1 is DFQATT and CDR2 SNEGSKA (reference sequence). This CDR3 contains 11 residues. With V trimmed by 3 bases and J by 6 bases, 0 bases remained unmatched. CDR3 region: CSARTGGEQYF. CDR3 in DNA: TGCAGTGCTAGGACAGGGGGCGAGCAGTACTTC.

This clonotype was seen repeatedly, ten times or more. The rearrangement uses TRBV5-1 and TRBJ2-3; 9 nucleotides match TRBD2. The V segment lost 10 bases and the J segment 2 bases; nucleotides outside the gene matches: 5. In germline, CDR1 is SGHRS, CDR2 YFSETQ. CDR3 length: 13 residues. The CDR3 reads CASKRGATDTQYF. Written as DNA, the CDR3 is TGCGCCTCGAAGCGGGGGGCCACAGATACGCAGTATTTT.

This clonotype appeared many times. The rearrangement joins TRBV20-1 to TRBJ2-3, with 9 bases matching TRBD1. The J segment lost 1 base and the V segment lost 6 bases, leaving 5 bases of the junction unmatched. The germline CDR1 and CDR2 sequences are DFQATT and SNEGSKA (reference sequence). The CDR3 sequence is 14 residues long. The CDR3 loop is CSATTGGGTDTQYF. The CDR3, as DNA: TGCAGTGCCACCACAGGGGGCGGCACAGATACGCAGTATTTT.

The sample holds many counts of this clonotype. The chain joins TRBV27 to TRBJ2-5; 13 positions match TRBD2. V shed 5 bases and J 4 bases; nucleotides not matched to a gene: 7. CDR1 and CDR2 (germline): MNHEY, SMNVEV (reference sequence). This CDR3 comprises 16 residues. CDR3 bases: TGTGCCAGCAGTGAAGGGGGGACTAGCGGGATAGAGACCCAGTACTTC. This sequence encodes CASSEGGTSGIETQYF.

This clonotype has at least ten counts. The V and J genes are TRBV12-3 or TRBV12-4 and TRBJ2-6; no clear D. There are 16 residues in the CDR3. V was pared by 5 bases and J by 1 base, with 12 bases between. CDR3 residues: CASSPQKNSGANVLTF. The CDR3 nucleotides read TGTGCCAGCAGTCCCCAGAAGAATTCTGGGGCCAACGTCCTGACTTTC.

This clonotype occurred many times. The chain combines TRBV20-1 with TRBJ2-3; D may be TRBD2 (5 bases). The CDR3 has 13 residues. Germline CDR1 reads DFQATT; CDR2 reads SNEGSKA (reference sequence). The V gene lost 1 base and the J gene lost 2 bases, with 7 bases spanning the gap. The CDR3 DNA is TGCAGTGCTAGAGGCCTAGCCACAGATACGCAGTATTTT. Protein product: CSARGLATDTQYF.

J is TRBJ2-7 and V is TRBV28; D may be TRBD1 (6 bases). CDR1 is MDHEN and CDR2 is SYDVKM in the germline V gene. Trimming pared 6 bases from V and 3 bases from J, leaving 12 bases between. The CDR3 has 13 residues. CDR3 residues: CASRQGGIYEQYF. DNA of the CDR3: TGTGCCAGCAGACAGGGTGGGATCTACGAGCAGTACTTC.

This clonotype was detected ten times or more. The rearrangement joins TRBV6-1 to TRBJ1-2; TRBD1 matches at 10 bases. Trimming took 3 bases from V and 4 from J; bases not matched to a gene: 5. The CDR3 loop spans 15 amino acids. Germline V CDR1 and CDR2: MNHNS, SASEGT. The CDR3 reads CASSEGTGDSYGYTF. CDR3 bases: TGTGCCAGCAGTGAGGGGACAGGGGATTCCTATGGCTACACCTTC.

This clonotype was counted many times. This chain uses TRBV18 with TRBJ2-1; no clear D gene. There are 13 residues in the CDR3. In germline, CDR1 is KGHSH, CDR2 LQKENI. Trimming removed 7 bases at V and 4 bases at J, with 11 bases between. The CDR3 here is CASFDTMYNEQFF. Written as DNA, the CDR3 is TGTGCCAGCTTCGACACCATGTACAATGAGCAGTTCTTC.

This clonotype occurred many times. CDR3: CATSDGTGRYQPQHF. The CDR3 bases are TGTGCCACCAGCGACGGGACAGGGAGGTACCAGCCCCAGCATTTT. The chain joins TRBV15 to TRBJ1-5; TRBD1 matches 9 bases. Germline V gene lookup returns CDR1 LNHNV and CDR2 YYDKDF (reference sequence). The CDR3 runs 15 residues. The J segment lost 7 bases and the V segment lost 5 bases, leaving 9 bases of the junction unmatched.

Turning to this clonotype: With a much larger clone just one base away, this may be a read error. Likely a read error: the CDR3 ends without its conserved phenylalanine or tryptophan. The rearrangement links TRBV5-1 to TRBJ2-1; the D gene is possibly TRBD1 (6 bases). The CDR3 is 13 residues long. The germline CDR1 and CDR2 sequences are SGHRS and YFSETQ. V dropped 2 bases and J dropped 10 bases, with 13 bases sitting between them. This CDR3 reads CASSFYRDREQFL. CDR3 DNA sequence: TGCGCCAGCAGCTTCTACAGGGACCGGGAGCAGTTCCTC.